This TCR beta chain emerged from a study of T cell repertoires in cytomegalovirus infection. Study at large: Indications came from public TCR beta signatures; they pointed to CMV infection and to a matching HLA type.

This clonotype appeared many times. The antigen is not known. General observations from the study: Dominating the ex vivo response were HLA-C-restricted CMV-specific TCR beta clonotypes.

Germline values: CDR1 SGHTA, CDR2 FQGNSA. The V and J ends lost 5 bases and 5 bases respectively, with 13 bases between them. The CDR3 runs to 15 residues. TCRdb processed the reads anew with MiXCR; each CDR3 protein has one entry. The sample includes under 150,000 distinct CDR3 sequences, 8.8% of them seen just once. The sequence was collected from a human donor in good health (CMV status not recorded). Some clones in this sample may be carry-over from other donors' samples. Sequencing input: PBMCs. V gene TRBV7-2 combines with J gene TRBJ1-6, with D tentatively TRBD1 (5 bases). The CDR3 sequence: CASSTREGDNSPLHF. The CDR3 DNA is TGTGCCAGCAGCACGAGGGAAGGGGATAATTCACCCCTCCACTTT.